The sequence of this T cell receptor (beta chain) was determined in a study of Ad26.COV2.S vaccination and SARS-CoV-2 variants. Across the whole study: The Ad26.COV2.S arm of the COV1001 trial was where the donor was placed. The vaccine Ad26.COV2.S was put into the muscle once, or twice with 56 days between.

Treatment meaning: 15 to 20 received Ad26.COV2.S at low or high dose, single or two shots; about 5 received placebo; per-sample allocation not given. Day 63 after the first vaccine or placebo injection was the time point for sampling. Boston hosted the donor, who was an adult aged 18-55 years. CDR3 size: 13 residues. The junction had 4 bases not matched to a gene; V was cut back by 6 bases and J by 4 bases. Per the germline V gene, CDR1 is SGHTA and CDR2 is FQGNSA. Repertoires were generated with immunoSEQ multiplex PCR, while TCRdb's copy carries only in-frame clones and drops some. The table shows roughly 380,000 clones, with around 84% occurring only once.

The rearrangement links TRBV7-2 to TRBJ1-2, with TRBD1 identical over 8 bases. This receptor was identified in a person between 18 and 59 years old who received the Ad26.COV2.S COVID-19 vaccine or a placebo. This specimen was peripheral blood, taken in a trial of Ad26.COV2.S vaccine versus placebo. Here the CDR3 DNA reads TGTGCCAGCAGTTCGACAGGGGCCTATGGCTACACCTTC. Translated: CASSSTGAYGYTF. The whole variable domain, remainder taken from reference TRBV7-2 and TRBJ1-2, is GAGVSQSPSNKVTEKGKDVELRCDPISGHTALYWYRQSLGQGLEFLIYFQGNSAPDKSGLPSDRFSAERTGGSVSTLTIQRTQQEDSAVYLCASSSTGAYGYTFGSGTRLTVV.